The sequence of this TCR beta chain was determined in a study of multiple sclerosis patients with progressive multifocal leukoencephalopathy. Points from the study as a whole: Whether JC virus or general immunocompromise explains the findings remained unclear.

Stated time point: time of PML onset. PML was diagnosed clinically and by MRI, then confirmed by JC virus DNA in cerebrospinal fluid. The survey-level immunoSEQ assay was used. Sequencing was performed with immunoSEQ multiplex PCR; in TCRdb, only in-frame clones are kept and a portion is missing. This sample carries roughly 28,000 clones, 85% to 90% of them seen once, and the ten largest clones take roughly 12%. A remark on this clone: Antigen: not known.

Sequencing used PBMCs, obtained from a patient treated with natalizumab. The origin of this receptor is a woman in her thirties with progressive multifocal leukoencephalopathy.

CDR3 in amino acids: CASSLQGAAYNEQFF. The CDR3 bases are TGCGCCAGCAGCTTACAGGGGGCTGCGTACAATGAGCAGTTCTTC. The chain has TRBV5-1 and TRBJ2-1; 9 bases fit TRBD1. After removal of 2 bases from V and 4 bases from J, the junction contained 4 bases not matched to a gene. CDR3 length: 15 amino acids. Per the germline V gene, CDR1 is SGHRS and CDR2 is YFSETQ.